Each of the 9 T cell receptor beta chains below was sequenced from the same sample in a study of healthy donors' naive CD4 and CD8 T cells (dated by TCRdb to between 2014 and 2016). Sequencing was performed on a 454 GS FLX Titanium. A previously published linear amplification protocol was used to build TCR libraries from around 500 ng of total RNA. TCRdb redid the processing of the public reads, applying fastp at Q25 and MiXCR, and retained in-frame beta chains. Each CDR3 protein gets just one entry, which takes the most common genes and DNA from the rows behind it. Across this sample there are approximately 200,000 distinct CDR3 sequences, with over 60% seen only once. In total, the top ten clones hold 2% to 2.5% of the sample. Sequenced material: naive CD4+ and CD8+ T cells sorted from blood, pooled from several donors. The cell subset or site label for this specimen denotes: FACS-sorted naive CD4+ (CD45RO-CD45RA+) and naive CD8+ (CD45RA+CD27bright) T cells. The source of these receptors is a pool of human donors in good health; the sample pools cells from several healthy donors.

This chain connects TRBV5-1 to TRBJ1-1; D possibly corresponds to TRBD1 (6 bases). The V end was cut by 0 bases, the J end by 1 base, with 10 bases between. CDR1 SGHRS and CDR2 YFSETQ come from the germline V gene. The CDR3 runs 15 residues. The CDR3 bases are TGCGCCAGCAGCTTGGTTCTGGACAGGAACACTGAAGCTTTCTTT. Translated: CASSLVLDRNTEAFF.

The V call is TRBV5-1, the J call TRBJ2-1; perhaps TRBD1 as D (5 bases). This CDR3 comprises 15 residues. The V gene's germline CDR1 is SGHRS and CDR2 YFSETQ. The germline V and J ends were trimmed by 6 bases and 1 base, with 14 bases remaining between them. The CDR3 DNA follows: TGCGCCAGCAAAGAGCAGGGATTATCCTACAATGAGCAGTTCTTC. It is translated as CASKEQGLSYNEQFF.

The rearrangement joins TRBV29-1 to TRBJ1-1; D call uncertain. Germline V CDR1 and CDR2: SQVTM, ANQGSEA. CDR3 size: 11 residues. Trimming removed 6 bases at V and 1 base at J, with 6 bases between. CDR3 bases: TGCAGCGTGAGAAGGAACACTGAAGCTTTCTTT. Encoded protein: CSVRRNTEAFF.

For the CDR3, the DNA is TGCAGCGCCCAAGGTCAGGGCTCTGGGGCCAACGTCCTGACTTTC. This translates into CSAQGQGSGANVLTF. The chain has TRBV29-1 and TRBJ2-6, with D possibly TRBD1 on 5 matching bases. Trimming left V 7 bases short and J 0 bases short, with 13 bases between. Germline V gene sequence: CDR1 SQVTM, CDR2 ANQGSEA. CDR3 length: 15 residues.

This sequence joins TRBV18 and TRBJ1-1, with D unclear. CDR3 length: 16 amino acids. In germline, CDR1 is KGHSH, CDR2 LQKENI. The V gene lost 3 bases and the J gene lost 1 base, with 15 bases spanning the gap. CDR3 sequence reads: CASSPFESHPNTEAFF. For the CDR3, the DNA is TGTGCCAGCTCACCGTTCGAATCCCATCCGAACACTGAAGCTTTCTTT.

The chain joins TRBV6-1 to TRBJ1-5, with D maybe TRBD1 (5 bases). This CDR3 comprises 15 residues. Germline V CDR1 and CDR2: MNHNS, SASEGT. V lost 7 bases and J 5 bases, leaving 18 bases between the germline ends. The CDR3 protein is CASKLWGSSDQPQHF. CDR3 sequence (DNA): TGTGCCAGCAAACTTTGGGGGTCGTCTGATCAGCCCCAGCATTTT.

With regard to this clonotype: The germline gene is not matched at one end of the junction; a read error may be the cause. The V and J genes are TRBV6-5 and TRBJ2-1, with D unresolved. Germline lookup yields CDR1 MNHEY and CDR2 SVGAGI. CDR3 length: 18 amino acids. The CDR3 DNA is TGTGCCAGCAGCTACTCGTCGACCGCCTCCTTCCAAAACAATGAGCAGTTCTTC. Its protein product is CASSYSSTASFQNNEQFF.

The rearrangement uses TRBV19 and TRBJ1-2; 7 nucleotides match TRBD1. Losses at the gene ends were 7 bases for V and 2 bases for J; bases not matched to a gene: 4. The CDR3 loop spans 13 amino acids. Germline CDR1 LNHDA, CDR2 SQIVND (reference sequence). In nucleotides, the CDR3 is TGTGCCAGTAACCGGGACAGCAACTATGGCTACACCTTC. This codes for CASNRDSNYGYTF.

This clonotype was counted between two and nine times. This chain joins TRBV6-5 and TRBJ2-2; TRBD1 or TRBD2 may be the D gene (5 bases each). The CDR3 contains 18 residues. Germline assignment: CDR1 MNHEY and CDR2 SVGAGI. V lost 0 bases and J lost 1, with 15 bases in between. The CDR3 sequence: CASSYSEERGRNTGELFF. The CDR3 DNA reads TGTGCCAGCAGTTACTCCGAGGAACGGGGCCGGAACACCGGGGAGCTGTTTTTT.